This record looks at one T cell receptor (beta chain) sequence and its context. The antigen is unknown. This entry is derived from a study of post-analysis software for immune sequencing data. Whole-study results and caveats: Included in a set of several TRBV segments more frequent in patients than controls were TRBV5-6, TRBV5-1 and TRBV20-1. Comparison with controls showed significantly lower normalized Chao1 diversity in multiple sclerosis patients.

Each TCR beta cDNA library carried unique molecular identifiers. Each sample of about 0.9 to 10 million input T cells yielded around 500,000 cDNA molecules, so each molecule approximated one T cell. TCRdb ran MiXCR on the PCR reads and lists one entry per CDR3 protein. The sample holds roughly 800,000 distinct CDR3 sequences; 35% to 55% are singletons and the top ten take 4.9%. The CDR3 sequence is 18 residues long. Trimming took 0 bases from V and 3 from J; bases not matched to a gene: 11. The origin of this receptor is a girl aged 10-17 years with multiple sclerosis. Sequencing was carried out using blood. The V call is TRBV12-3 or TRBV12-4, the J call TRBJ2-3; 8 positions agree with TRBD2. The CDR3 DNA sequence: TGTGCCAGCAGTTTAGCGGCGGGGTTAGCGGGATGGACAGATACGCAGTATTTT. This encodes CASSLAAGLAGWTDTQYF.